A selection of T cell receptor beta chains follows, all from one sample in a study of T cell responses to AZD1222 COVID-19 vaccine. Profiling relied on immunoSEQ multiplex PCR, and the TCRdb table lists in-frame clones only, not all of them. Here the sample spans 100,000 to 150,000 clones, approximately 91% being singletons. The source material was peripheral blood, sampled on day 0 of AZD1222 vaccination. These receptors were taken from an adult in good health. Both conserved end residues are part of each CDR3. D genes are given only for firm matches.

CDR3 protein: CAISESIGTGELFF
V gene: TRBV10-3
J gene: TRBJ2-2
D gene: -

CDR3 protein: CASSLVGHRNTEAFF
V gene: TRBV5-6
J gene: TRBJ1-1
D gene: -

CDR3 protein: CASSQEAAGGQETQYF
V gene: TRBV4-3
J gene: TRBJ2-5
D gene: TRBD2

CDR3 protein: CASSPDLAAMVGELFF
V gene: TRBV5-5
J gene: TRBJ2-2
D gene: -

CDR3 protein: CASSSLTGAEKLFF
V gene: TRBV7-2
J gene: TRBJ1-4
D gene: TRBD1

CDR3 protein: CASSLSGPGNTIYF
V gene: TRBV7-7
J gene: TRBJ1-3
D gene: -

CDR3 protein: CASSGQVGNQPQHF
V gene: TRBV2
J gene: TRBJ1-5
D gene: -

CDR3 protein: CASSGPTQRGSEAFF
V gene: TRBV9
J gene: TRBJ1-1
D gene: -

CDR3 protein: CASSGTDNYGYTF
V gene: TRBV7-3
J gene: TRBJ1-2
D gene: TRBD1

CDR3 protein: CASSREMNTEAFF
V gene: TRBV7-2
J gene: TRBJ1-1
D gene: -

CDR3 protein: CASSKPKRRAWGDTQYF
V gene: TRBV28
J gene: TRBJ2-3
D gene: -

CDR3 protein: CASSSADTWNTEAFF
V gene: TRBV5-6
J gene: TRBJ1-1
D gene: -